In this sample, the clone carrying this T cell receptor beta chain turned up many times. The data belong to a study of blood T cells in healthy people across ages. Study-level background: Template switching picked up about one barcoded beta molecule for each two T cells.

V lost 4 bases and J lost 5, with 11 bases in between. CDR3 size: 13 residues. Germline lookup yields CDR1 SGHTA and CDR2 FQGNSA. Using a J-beta primer mix together with a sample-barcoded 5' primer, a second PCR was run for roughly 7 to 12 cycles. TCRdb used MiXCR to reprocess the 5' RACE reads, holding one entry per CDR3 protein. This table has hundreds of thousands of distinct CDR3 sequences, approximately 43% appearing once. This sequence joins TRBV7-2 and TRBJ1-2; D unresolved. This receptor was taken from a woman aged 55 to 70 in good health. Sequencing was performed on blood. Here the CDR3 reads CASSWHSSYGYTF. For the CDR3, the DNA is TGTGCCAGCAGCTGGCACAGTTCTTATGGCTACACCTTC.